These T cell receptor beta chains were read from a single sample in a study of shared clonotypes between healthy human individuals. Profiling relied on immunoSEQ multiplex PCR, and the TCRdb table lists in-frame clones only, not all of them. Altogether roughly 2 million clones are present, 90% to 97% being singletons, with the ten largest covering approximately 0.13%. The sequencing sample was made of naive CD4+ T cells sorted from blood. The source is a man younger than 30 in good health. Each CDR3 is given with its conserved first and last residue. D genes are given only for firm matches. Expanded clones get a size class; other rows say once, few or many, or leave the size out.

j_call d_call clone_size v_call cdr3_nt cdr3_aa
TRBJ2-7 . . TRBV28 TGTGCCAGCAACTTAGGGCGGGCCCTTCCCTACGAGCAGTACTTC CASNLGRALPYEQYF
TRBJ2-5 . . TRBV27 TGTGCCAGCAGTTTAGGAGGAACCGTCCAGGCGTTTAAGACCCAGTACTTC CASSLGGTVQAFKTQYF
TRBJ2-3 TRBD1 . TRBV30 TGTGCCTGGTCACCGGGACAGGGGGCTTCATTTTCACAGTATTTT CAWSPGQGASFSQYF
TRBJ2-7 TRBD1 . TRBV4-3 TGCGCCAGCAGACTTAGACAGGGAGATCACGAGCAGTACTTC CASRLRQGDHEQYF
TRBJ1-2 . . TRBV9 TGTGCCAGCAGCCCTTACATACAGGAGATGTATGGCTACACCTTC CASSPYIQEMYGYTF
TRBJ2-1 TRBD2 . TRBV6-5 TGTGCCAGCAGTTACCTCGGACTAGCAGGGAATGAGCAGTTCTTC CASSYLGLAGNEQFF
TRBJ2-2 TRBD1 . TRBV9 TGTGCCAGCAGGGGACAGGGAAACACCGGGGAGCTGTTTTTT CASRGQGNTGELFF
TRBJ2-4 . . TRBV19 TGTGCCAGTAGTATGCAGCCCCTGCTAGCCAAAAACATTCAGTACTTC CASSMQPLLAKNIQYF
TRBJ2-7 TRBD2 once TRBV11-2 TGTGCCAGCAGCTTCAGCGGGGGGTCCTACGAGCAGTACTTC CASSFSGGSYEQYF
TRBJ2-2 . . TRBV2 TGTGCCAGCAGACCTGAGAACACCGGGGAGCTGTTTTTT CASRPENTGELFF
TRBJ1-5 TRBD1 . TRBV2 TGTGCCAGCAGTACGGACAGGGGCAATCAGCCCCAGCATTTT CASSTDRGNQPQHF
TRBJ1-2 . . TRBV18 TGTGCCAGCTCTCAGGGTGAGGGCTACACCTTC CASSQGEGYTF
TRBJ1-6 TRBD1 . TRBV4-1 TGCGCCAGCAGCCAAGACGGGGGACAGTCCTATAATTCACCCCTCCACTTT CASSQDGGQSYNSPLHF
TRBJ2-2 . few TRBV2 TGTGCCAGCAGAGACAGGAACACCGGGGAGCTGTTTTTT CASRDRNTGELFF
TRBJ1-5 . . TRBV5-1 TGCGCCAGCAGCTCCCTCCCGGGGCAAAATCAGCCCCAGCATTTT CASSSLPGQNQPQHF
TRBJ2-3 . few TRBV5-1 TGCGCCAGCAGCCCGGGGAGCACAGATACGCAGTATTTT CASSPGSTDTQYF
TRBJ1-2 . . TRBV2 TGTGCCAGCAGTAGGGTGGCAGGGGATATACTCATGAACTATGGCTACACCTTC CASSRVAGDILMNYGYTF
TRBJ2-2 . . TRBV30 TGTGCCTGGAGTTCAAGACCTGAAGGGGAGCTGTTTTTT CAWSSRPEGELFF
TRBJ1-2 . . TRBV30 TGTGCCTGGAGTGATAACTATGGCTACACCTTC CAWSDNYGYTF
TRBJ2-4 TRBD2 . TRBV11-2 TGTGCCAGCAGCAACGGCGGGAGTACGAACATTCAGTACTTC CASSNGGSTNIQYF
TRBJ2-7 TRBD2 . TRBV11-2 TGTGCCAGCAGCTCTCGACGGACTAGCGGGGGGGCCCGTGAAGAGCAGTACTTC CASSSRRTSGGAREEQYF
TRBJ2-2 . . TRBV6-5 TGTGCCAGCAGTAACACAGGGTCCGGGGAGCTGTTTTTT CASSNTGSGELFF
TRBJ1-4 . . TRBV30 TGTGCCTGGAGTGTACAGGCCGGGGCTGAAAAACTGTTTTTT CAWSVQAGAEKLFF
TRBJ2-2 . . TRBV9 TGTGCCAGCAGCCGGGGGCCGCGGGCCGGGGAGCTGTTTTTT CASSRGPRAGELFF
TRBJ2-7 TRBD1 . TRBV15 TGTGCCACCAGCAGAGATGCGCAGGGGGCTTACGAGCAGTACTTC CATSRDAQGAYEQYF
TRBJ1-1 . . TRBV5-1 TGCGCCAGCAGCTTGTCGGAGAACACTGAAGCTTTCTTT CASSLSENTEAFF
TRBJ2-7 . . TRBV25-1 TGTGCCAGCAGGGGGGCAGGGGTCGAGCAGTACTTC CASRGAGVEQYF
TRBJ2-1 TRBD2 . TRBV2 TGTGCCAGCAGTGACGGGCTAGCGGGCCTTAATGAGCAGTTCTTC CASSDGLAGLNEQFF
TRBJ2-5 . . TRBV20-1 TGCAGTGTCTATGGTGAAGAGACCCAGTACTTC CSVYGEETQYF
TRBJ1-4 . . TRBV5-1 TGCGCCAGCAGCTTGGTGGCGGCGGGAAGTGAAAAACTGTTTTTT CASSLVAAGSEKLFF
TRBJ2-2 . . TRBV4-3 TGCGCCAGCAGCCAAGTACTGAACACCGGGGAGCTGTTTTTT CASSQVLNTGELFF
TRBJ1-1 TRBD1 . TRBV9 TGTGCCAGCAGCCGGGAGGGAGGGGGCGCGAAAGCTTTCTTT CASSREGGGAKAFF
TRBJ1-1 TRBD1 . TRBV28 TGTGCCAGCAGTTTAGTACGGGGGGCAGGGGGCGAAGACACTGAAGCTTTCTTT CASSLVRGAGGEDTEAFF
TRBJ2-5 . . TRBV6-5 TGTGCCAGCAGTACCTTTAAGGGCGTAGAGACCCAGTACTTC CASSTFKGVETQYF
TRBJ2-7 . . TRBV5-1 TGCGCCAGCAGCTGGGACACCCCCTACGAGCAGTACTTC CASSWDTPYEQYF
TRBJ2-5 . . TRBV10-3 TGTGCCATCAGTGAGGGCTTGAAGGAGACCCAGTACTTC CAISEGLKETQYF
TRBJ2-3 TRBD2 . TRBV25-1 TGTGCCGGGAGGGACTCCCTCCAGTATTTT CAGRDSLQYF
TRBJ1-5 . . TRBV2 TGTGCCAGCACGGCGGGTGCGAATCAGCCCCAGCATTTT CASTAGANQPQHF
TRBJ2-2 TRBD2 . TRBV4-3 TGCGCCAGCAGCCAAGGGGCGGGGGTGGAAGGCACCGGGGAGCTGTTTTTT CASSQGAGVEGTGELFF
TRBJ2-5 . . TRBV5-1 TGCGCCAGCAGCTTGGCCAGCCGACAGGAAGAGACCCAGTACTTC CASSLASRQEETQYF
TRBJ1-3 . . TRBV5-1 TGCGCCAGCAGCTTGGGAACTGGAAACACCATATATTTT CASSLGTGNTIYF
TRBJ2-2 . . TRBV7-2 TGTGCCAGCAGCTTAGTTGAGACAGCAAATACCGGGGAGCTGTTTTTT CASSLVETANTGELFF
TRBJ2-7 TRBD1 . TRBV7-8 TGTGCCAGCAGCCCTAACCCCGGGACAGGCCGGGCTGGCTACGAGCAGTACTTC CASSPNPGTGRAGYEQYF
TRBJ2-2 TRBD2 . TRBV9 TGTGCCAGCAGCGTAACGGCGGGAGCCGGGAAGAGCACCGGGGAGCTGTTTTTT CASSVTAGAGKSTGELFF
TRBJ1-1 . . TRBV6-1 TGTGCCAGCGGAGGACAGCTTAACACTGAAGCTTTCTTT CASGGQLNTEAFF
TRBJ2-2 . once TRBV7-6 TGTGCCAGCAGCTTATCTCCTAGCGCGGGGGAGCTGTTTTTT CASSLSPSAGELFF
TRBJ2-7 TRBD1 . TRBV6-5 TGTGCCAGCAAGAGGGGACAGGCCGCCTACGAGCAGTACTTC CASKRGQAAYEQYF
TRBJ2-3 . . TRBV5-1 TGCGCCAGCAGCTCCTACGGGCAGGGGCGCACAGATACGCAGTATTTT CASSSYGQGRTDTQYF
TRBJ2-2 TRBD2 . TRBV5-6 TGTGCCAGCAGCCCCGGGGGGACTAGCGGGATTTATACCGGGGAGCTGTTTTTT CASSPGGTSGIYTGELFF